A single sample gave rise to the 27 T cell receptor beta chains below, sequenced in a study of control samples from healthy donors and cancer patients. The assay was immunoSEQ multiplex PCR, and TCRdb's table has in-frame clones only and misses some. Of about 130,000 clones listed, roughly 87% are singletons. The sequenced sample was blood. The receptors come from a man between 18 and 35 years old in good health.

This clone appeared a single time. This chain joins TRBV28 and TRBJ2-1; D assignment may be TRBD1 or TRBD2 (6 bases each). V gave up 3 bases and J gave up 9 bases, with 15 bases separating them. Germline CDR1 reads MDHEN; CDR2 reads SYDVKM. This CDR3 has 14 residues. The chain's CDR3 is CASSLSPRGGEQFF. The CDR3 nucleotides read TGTGCCAGCAGTTTGTCACCCAGGGGAGGTGAGCAGTTCTTC.

The chain combines TRBV19 with TRBJ2-6, with D uncertain. Looked up from germline, CDR1 is LNHDA and CDR2 is SQIVND (reference sequence). Between the trimmed V and J ends, which lost 3 bases and 0 bases, there was a span of 9 bases. The CDR3 totals 16 residues. For the CDR3, the DNA is TGTGCCAGTAGTATCTTCACATTCTCTGGGGCCAACGTCCTGACTTTC. It encodes CASSIFTFSGANVLTF.

The chain couples TRBV29-1 to TRBJ1-1, with D possibly being TRBD1 (5 bases). Germline loops: CDR1 SQVTM, CDR2 ANQGSEA. V dropped 5 bases and J dropped 7 bases, with 20 bases sitting between them. CDR3 length: 14 amino acids. As DNA, the CDR3 is TGCAGCGTTCTAATCCGGGACTTAAGTGGTGAAGCTTTCTTT. It is translated as CSVLIRDLSGEAFF. The variable domain in full, with the rest retrieved from reference TRBV29-1 and TRBJ1-1, is SAVISQKPSRDICQRGTSLTIQCQVDSQVTMMFWYRQQPGQSLTLIATANQGSEATYESGFVIDKFPISRPNLTFSTLTVSNMSPEDSSIYLCSVLIRDLSGEAFFGQGTRLTVV.

The chain recombines TRBV2 with TRBJ2-2, with D perhaps TRBD1 or TRBD2 (5 bases each). V gave up 5 bases and J gave up 1 base, with 14 bases separating them. CDR1 is SNHLY and CDR2 is FYNNEI in the germline V gene. The CDR3 runs to 16 residues. CDR3 nucleotides: TGTGCCAGCAGTCCTCGGGACGTCCTGAACACCGGGGAGCTGTTTTTT. It is translated as CASSPRDVLNTGELFF.

The genes are TRBV6-2 or TRBV6-3 and TRBJ1-5; the D is unclear. Trimming left V 6 bases short and J 5 bases short, with 14 bases between. Germline V gene sequence: CDR1 MNHEY, CDR2 SVGEGT. The CDR3 totals 14 residues. CDR3 protein: CASRPGPAYQPQHF. CDR3 sequence (DNA): TGTGCCAGCAGACCTGGGCCCGCTTATCAGCCCCAGCATTTT.

DNA of the CDR3: TGTGCCAGCAGCGTAGTCGCGGGTGGGACAGATACGCAGTATTTT. Its translation is CASSVVAGGTDTQYF. The V call is TRBV9, the J call TRBJ2-3; a weak D match, TRBD2 (5 bases). V lost 0 bases, J lost 3 bases, and 11 bases lay in between. The CDR3 has 15 amino acids. The germline V gene has CDR1 SGDLS and CDR2 YYNGEE.

The chain combines TRBV5-1 with TRBJ1-1; no definite D call. Germline CDR1 SGHRS, CDR2 YFSETQ. Trimming took off 2 bases at V and 2 bases at J, with 7 bases between the two ends. The CDR3 sequence is 13 residues long. This chain's CDR3 is CASSLDFNTEAFF. CDR3 nucleotides: TGCGCCAGCAGCTTAGACTTTAACACTGAAGCTTTCTTT.

V is TRBV21-1 and J is TRBJ2-4; the table's TRBD1 call for D was not verified on the DNA. TRBV21-1 is a recognized pseudogene. The CDR3 is 12 residues long. The CDR3 here is CASSFPGSLKYF. In nucleotides, the CDR3 is TGTGCCAGCAGCTTTCCAGGGTCCTTAAAGTACTTC.

V gene TRBV7-9 combines with J gene TRBJ1-5, with D possibly TRBD1 on 5 matching bases. Trimming cost V 1 base and J 4 bases, with 11 bases left between them. In germline, CDR1 is SEHNR, CDR2 FQNEAQ (reference sequence). The CDR3 sequence is 15 residues long. This CDR3 is CASSLGQRPNQPQHF. The CDR3 region has the DNA TGTGCCAGCAGCTTAGGACAGCGACCTAATCAGCCCCAGCATTTT.

Written as DNA, the CDR3 is TGCGCCAGCAGCGGACTAGGGAGCACAGATACGCAGTATTTT. Amino acid sequence: CASSGLGSTDTQYF. This sequence joins TRBV4-3 and TRBJ2-3; 7 positions agree with TRBD2. Germline-derived CDR1 and CDR2 are LGHNA and YSLEER. The CDR3 spans 14 residues. V trimming: 5 bases; J trimming: 0 bases; junction bases outside the gene matches: 2.

This clone was detected only once. This chain connects TRBV6-6 to TRBJ1-1; TRBD1 matches 11 bases. CDR3 length: 16 amino acids. With V trimmed by 4 bases and J by 11 bases, 15 bases remained unmatched. Germline V CDR1 and CDR2: MNHNY, SVGAGI (reference sequence). CDR3 amino acids: CASSSRTGGGQNLAFF. The CDR3 nucleotides read TGTGCCAGCAGTTCCCGGACAGGGGGCGGTCAAAATTTGGCTTTCTTT.

The chain has TRBV7-2 and TRBJ1-5, with 7 bases lining up with TRBD1. V lost 1 base, J lost 5 bases, and 5 bases stayed unmatched. CDR3 length: 15 residues. Germline V gene lookup returns CDR1 SGHTA and CDR2 FQGNSA. The CDR3 DNA follows: TGTGCCAGCAGCTTAGAGGGGGCTAAGTATCAGCCCCAGCATTTT. Protein sequence: CASSLEGAKYQPQHF.

J is TRBJ2-2 and V is TRBV5-1; D ambiguous. Germline CDR1 and CDR2: SGHRS and YFSETQ. Trimming shortened V by 3 bases and J by 2 bases, and 11 bases separated the two germline ends. There are 15 residues in the CDR3. In DNA, the CDR3 is TGCGCCAGCAGCTCGAGAGAAATTAACACCGGGGAGCTGTTTTTT. It specifies CASSSREINTGELFF.

This clone was observed a single time. V gene TRBV2 combines with J gene TRBJ2-5; 7 nucleotides line up with TRBD1. This CDR3 is built from 15 residues. V shed 4 bases, J shed 1 base, and the junction held 6 bases outside the gene matches. The germline gives CDR1 SNHLY, CDR2 FYNNEI. The CDR3 coding sequence is TGTGCCAGCAGTGCCACTGGACAGGTCCAAGAGACCCAGTACTTC. As protein: CASSATGQVQETQYF. Together with reference TRBV2 and TRBJ2-5, the CDR3 gives the full variable domain: EPEVTQTPSHQVTQMGQEVILRCVPISNHLYFYWYRQILGQKVEFLVSFYNNEISEKSEIFDDQFSVERPDGSNFTLKIRSTKLEDSAMYFCASSATGQVQETQYFGPGTRLLVL.

Notes on this clone: Germline and junction disagree at one end, which may indicate a read error. The rearrangement joins TRBV18 to TRBJ2-7; no clear D. CDR1 and CDR2 from the germline V gene are KGHSH and LQKENI. CDR3 size: 14 residues. DNA for the CDR3: TGTGTCAGCTCACCACTAACCCTTTCATACGAGCAGTACTTC. Its translation: CVSSPLTLSYEQYF.

A single count supports this clone. The chain has TRBV27 and TRBJ1-5, with 9 positions matching TRBD1. Looked up from germline, CDR1 is MNHEY and CDR2 is SMNVEV (reference sequence). Trimming at V came to 6 bases and at J to 2 bases, leaving 20 bases not matched to a gene. The CDR3 runs to 20 residues. The CDR3, as DNA: TGTGCCAGCAGGACCGTAAAGGGCACAGGGGGCTTTTATCGCAATCAGCCCCAGCATTTT. It translates to CASRTVKGTGGFYRNQPQHF.

V gene TRBV28 combines with J gene TRBJ2-7; tentatively, D is TRBD1 (5 bases). V was pared by 7 bases and J by 7 bases, with 17 bases between. Germline CDR1 is MDHEN and CDR2 is SYDVKM. CDR3 length: 13 residues. The CDR3 spells CASKRQQGWEQYF. The DNA for the CDR3 is TGTGCCAGCAAACGACAGCAGGGCTGGGAGCAGTACTTC.

This chain uses TRBV3-1 (or the pseudogene TRBV3-2) with TRBJ2-7; the D gene is possibly TRBD1 (5 bases). This CDR3 region has 14 residues. V lost 4 bases, J lost 2 bases, and 12 bases lay in between. Germline values: CDR1 LGHDT, CDR2 YNNKEL (reference sequence). CDR3 nucleotides: TGTGCCAGCAGCCGGGGCCCGACAACCTACGAGCAGTACTTC. It specifies CASSRGPTTYEQYF.

The V gene is TRBV27, the J gene TRBJ2-6, with no clear D. There are 15 residues in the CDR3. CDR1 and CDR2 from the germline V gene are MNHEY and SMNVEV (reference sequence). V gave up 5 bases and J gave up 3 bases, with 11 bases separating them. For the CDR3, the DNA is TGTGCCAGCAGTCCCTTTAGTGTTGGGGCCAACGTCCTGACTTTC. It translates to CASSPFSVGANVLTF.

The chain combines TRBV2 with TRBJ1-1; no reliable D call. The germline V and J ends were trimmed by 4 bases and 2 bases, with 11 bases remaining between them. The CDR3 contains 14 residues. The germline CDR1 and CDR2 sequences are SNHLY and FYNNEI. The CDR3 sequence: CASSVSQVNTEAFF. In DNA form, the CDR3 reads TGTGCCAGCAGTGTTAGTCAGGTAAACACTGAAGCTTTCTTT.

The chain combines TRBV11-2 with TRBJ1-5; 8 bases map to TRBD1. Germline trimming cut 5 bases from V and 6 bases from J; bases unmatched to any gene: 9. Germline V lookup: CDR1 SGHAT, CDR2 FQNNGV. The CDR3 runs to 15 residues. CDR3 protein: CASSPPGQAIQPQHF. As DNA, the CDR3 is TGTGCCAGCAGCCCTCCGGGACAGGCTATTCAGCCCCAGCATTTT.

The rearrangement links TRBV6-5 to TRBJ2-7; 10 bases fit TRBD1. V shed 8 bases and J 3 bases; nucleotides not matched to a gene: 10. There are 15 residues in the CDR3. Germline V gives CDR1 MNHEY, CDR2 SVGAGI. DNA of the CDR3: TGTGCCAGCTCCTCGTCCGGGACAGGGGTCTACGAGCAGTACTTC. Its translation: CASSSSGTGVYEQYF.

This CDR3 reads CASSQVVESPLHF. The DNA for the CDR3 is TGCGCCAGCAGCCAAGTTGTCGAGTCACCCCTCCACTTT. The chain links TRBV4-3 to TRBJ1-6; no firm D call. The CDR3 contains 13 residues. Germline V gene sequence: CDR1 LGHNA, CDR2 YSLEER. Trimming removed 1 base from V and 10 bases from J, with 8 bases in between.

This chain uses TRBV18 with TRBJ1-1; no firm D call. V was shortened by 3 bases and J by 3 bases, with 14 bases between the two germline ends. The germline V gene has CDR1 KGHSH and CDR2 LQKENI. The CDR3 extends over 15 amino acids. In DNA, the CDR3 is TGTGCCAGCTCACCGAAACTCGGGGAATACACTGAAGCTTTCTTT. Translated, it gives CASSPKLGEYTEAFF.

J is TRBJ2-2 and V is TRBV18; TRBD2 might be the D (5 bases). The CDR3 has 17 residues. V dropped 3 bases and J dropped 0 bases, with 14 bases sitting between them. From germline, CDR1 is KGHSH and CDR2 LQKENI. The DNA of the CDR3 is TGTGCCAGCTCACCTGATGTAAAAGCGGCGAACACCGGGGAGCTGTTTTTT. This codes for CASSPDVKAANTGELFF. Together with reference TRBV18 and TRBJ2-2, the CDR3 gives the full variable domain: NAGVMQNPRHLVRRRGQEARLRCSPMKGHSHVYWYRQLPEEGLKFMVYLQKENIIDESGMPKERFSAEFPKEGPSILRIQQVVRGDSAAYFCASSPDVKAANTGELFFGEGSRLTVL.

The chain has TRBV27 and TRBJ1-3; no clear D gene. V gave up 3 bases and J gave up 2 bases, with 8 bases separating them. Per germline, CDR1 MNHEY and CDR2 SMNVEV (reference sequence). This CDR3 has 14 residues. The CDR3 coding sequence is TGTGCCAGCAGTTTGATCGGTCCTGGAAACACCATATATTTT. Amino acids: CASSLIGPGNTIYF.

The chain uses TRBV9 and TRBJ1-1, with a weak D call TRBD1 (5 bases). Trimming shortened V by 2 bases and J by 0 bases, and 8 bases separated the two germline ends. Germline V lookup: CDR1 SGDLS, CDR2 YYNGEE. This CDR3 comprises 14 residues. This CDR3 is CASSVDRLNTEAFF. CDR3 bases: TGTGCCAGCAGCGTCGACAGACTGAACACTGAAGCTTTCTTT.